This TCR beta chain came from a study of graft-versus-host responses after intestinal transplantation. Study-wide background: Transplants given to recipients were multivisceral, liver-intestinal, or isolated intestinal. Anti-thymocyte globulin induction preceded three to four years of tacrolimus and steroid maintenance in all recipients. General observations from the study: Some patients had graft-donor T cell macrochimerism, and their allografts showed high graft-versus-host to host-versus-graft clonal ratios.

Points on this clone: Its antigen is undetermined.

The method was immunoSEQ multiplex PCR; TCRdb's version includes in-frame clones alone and lacks a portion of them. The data hold 90,000 to 150,000 clones, with approximately 92% observed a single time. Sequenced here: unstimulated CD4+ T cells sorted from spleen or lymph node cells, sampled before intestinal transplant. The TCR originated in a human donor who received an intestinal transplant.

The CDR3 spells CASSSSRFSPYNEQFF. Written as DNA, the CDR3 is TGTGCCAGCAGTTCCAGCAGGTTTAGCCCCTACAATGAGCAGTTCTTC. V usage is TRBV6-5 and J usage is TRBJ2-1; D gene ambiguous. Per the germline V gene, CDR1 is MNHEY and CDR2 is SVGAGI. CDR3 length: 16 residues. The germline V and J ends were trimmed by 4 bases and 2 bases, with 15 bases remaining between them.